A selection of T cell receptor beta chains follows, all from one sample in a study of T cells in localized non-small cell lung cancer. Sequenced by immunoSEQ multiplex PCR; TCRdb stores in-frame clones only, minus some. The sample consists of about 20,000 clones, about nine tenths of them appearing once. Material: PBMCs, obtained before any cancer treatment. The source is a man aged 40-75 years with stage II squamous cell lung carcinoma. CDR3s leave out the opening cysteine and the closing phenylalanine or tryptophan. The D gene is left open where the match is weak.

v_call	j_call	d_call	cdr3_aa
TRBV19	TRBJ1-3	TRBD1	ASTPTGGLGSGNTIY
TRBV10-3	TRBJ2-1	TRBD1	AISESFRTGDNEQF
TRBV7-9	TRBJ1-2	NA	ASSLDVTPYGYT
TRBV11-3	TRBJ2-2	NA	ASSLGIGTESNTGELF
TRBV7-9	TRBJ1-3	NA	ASSLGANTIY
TRBV11-2	TRBJ2-2	NA	ASSLNLGELF
TRBV19	TRBJ2-7	NA	ASSRDGPYEQY
TRBV5-8	TRBJ1-3	NA	ASSLGWDTIY
TRBV9	TRBJ2-1	NA	ASSVATSLYNEQF
TRBV19	TRBJ1-1	NA	ASSIASSEAF
TRBV6-1	TRBJ2-1	NA	ASSGQNEQF
TRBV19	TRBJ1-6	TRBD1	ASRASRTGGDNSPLH
TRBV15	TRBJ2-1	TRBD2	ATSRGLARYGEQF
TRBV7-9	TRBJ1-2	NA	ASSWNVYGYT
TRBV25-1	TRBJ1-1	TRBD1	ASSDDRGPGTEAF
TRBV4-3	TRBJ1-2	NA	ASSQVADSNYGYT
TRBV27	TRBJ2-1	TRBD2	ASRRLAGGDNEQF
TRBV5-1	TRBJ2-7	TRBD1	ASSSGTVRHEQY
TRBV7-2	TRBJ2-7	NA	ASSTTSRSSYEQY
TRBV6-5	TRBJ1-2	NA	ATNPGTPYGYT
TRBV5-4	TRBJ1-5	TRBD1	ASSLQGANQPQH
TRBV25-1	TRBJ1-6	TRBD1	ASSEETGVNSPLH
TRBV6-6	TRBJ1-2	NA	ASTLTTMKGYT
TRBV7-3	TRBJ1-1	NA	ASSLGRGNTEAF
TRBV4-3	TRBJ2-1	TRBD1	ASSLTGKNNEQF
TRBV5-6	TRBJ1-1	NA	ASSLASAGEAF
TRBV6-1	TRBJ2-3	TRBD1	ASSDQGAITDTQY
TRBV7-9	TRBJ2-7	TRBD1	ASSPRQGVSYEQY
TRBV6-5	TRBJ1-2	NA	ASSEARGYT
TRBV2	TRBJ2-1	NA	ASNWESSYNEQF
TRBV19	TRBJ1-1	NA	ASSPGMGTEAF
TRBV28	TRBJ1-2	TRBD1	ASSADRANYGYT
TRBV6-5	TRBJ1-5	NA	ASSVSNQPQH
TRBV6-1	TRBJ2-5	TRBD1	ASRLGQQETQY
TRBV21-1	TRBJ1-6	NA	ASSNRTGSSYNSPLH
TRBV29-1	TRBJ1-4	TRBD1	SVEQTGGDEKLF
TRBV19	TRBJ1-5	NA	ASSIRGPGSNQPQH
TRBV2	TRBJ1-1	TRBD1	ASSGPWDRGRAF
TRBV5-6	TRBJ2-3	NA	ASSPGRTDTQY